Each of the 9 T cell receptor beta chains below was sequenced from the same sample in a study of regulatory T cells in long-lasting Graves disease. The authors built TCR beta libraries using iRepertoire HTBI primers and Arm-PCR of CDR3 regions. TCRdb independently ran MiXCR on the multiplex PCR reads; one entry per CDR3 protein. Here the sample spans 550,000 to 600,000 distinct CDR3 sequences, roughly 15% being singletons. Time point in this sample: newly diagnosed GD, antithyroid drugs for less than 3 months. Extracted RNA from PBMCs served as the source of the TCR library. This sample also appeared in a second study, on T cells in Graves' hyperthyroidism and ophthalmopathy.

This specimen was peripheral blood mononuclear cells (PBMCs), taken at new diagnosis, from a patient treated with antithyroid drugs. Source of these receptors: a young man with Graves disease.

The chain joins TRBV6-1 to TRBJ2-2; tentatively, D is TRBD2 (6 bases). The CDR3 consists of 17 residues. Deletions cut 5 bases from V and 2 bases from J, with 18 bases between. Germline V CDR1 and CDR2: MNHNS, SASEGT. The CDR3 coding sequence is TGTGCCAGCAGTCCCCGCGGGGCACGCCTTAACACCGGGGAGCTGTTTTTT. Protein sequence: CASSPRGARLNTGELFF.

Only a few counts were recorded for this clonotype. The chain joins TRBV5-8 to TRBJ1-2, with D perhaps TRBD1 (5 bases). This CDR3 has 16 amino acids. Germline values: CDR1 SGHTS, CDR2 YDEGEE. Trimming shortened V by 2 bases and J by 3 bases, and 17 bases separated the two germline ends. This CDR3 is CASSLFGTPGDYGYTF. CDR3 coding DNA: TGTGCCAGCAGCTTATTCGGGACCCCGGGCGACTATGGCTACACCTTC.

V usage is TRBV6-1 and J usage is TRBJ2-1; 8 bases match TRBD2. The trim removed 6 bases at V and 0 bases at J, leaving 10 bases unmatched. Germline values: CDR1 MNHNS, CDR2 SASEGT. The CDR3 length is 17 residues. The CDR3 here is CASSPMRSGSSYNEQFF. DNA of the CDR3: TGTGCCAGCAGCCCGATGAGGAGCGGGAGCTCCTACAATGAGCAGTTCTTC.

The chain is built from TRBV28 and TRBJ1-5; 10 positions match TRBD1. The CDR3 totals 18 residues. V lost 4 bases, J lost 2 bases, and 11 bases stayed unmatched. Germline assignment: CDR1 MDHEN and CDR2 SYDVKM. CDR3 sequence: CASSSLDRGSLGNQPQHF. CDR3 bases: TGTGCCAGCAGTTCCCTGGACAGGGGGTCATTGGGCAATCAGCCCCAGCATTTT.

The chain uses TRBV18 and TRBJ2-3; no reliable D call. CDR3 size: 15 residues. Trimming pared 3 bases from V and 1 base from J, leaving 11 bases between. Germline V CDR1 and CDR2: KGHSH, LQKENI. The CDR3 DNA reads TGTGCCAGCTCACCCCCCGCCCCCCGCACAGATACGCAGTATTTT. The encoded protein is CASSPPAPRTDTQYF.

The rearrangement joins TRBV30 to TRBJ2-2; the match to TRBD2 covers 14 bases. Trimming took 6 bases from V and 2 from J; bases not matched to a gene: 14. This CDR3 spans 19 amino acids. CDR1 is GTSNPN, CDR2 SVGIG, per germline (reference sequence). The CDR3 sequence: CACYLGRGLAGVNTGELFF. DNA for the CDR3: TGTGCCTGTTACCTGGGAAGGGGACTAGCGGGAGTTAACACCGGGGAGCTGTTTTTT.

This clonotype occurred a few times. The CDR3 DNA reads as TGTGCCAGCAGTTTACCAATCCTGAACCGGGACAGGGGCAATCAGCCCCAGCATTTT. Encoded protein: CASSLPILNRDRGNQPQHF. The J gene is TRBJ1-5, the V gene TRBV27; TRBD1 agrees at 9 bases. Germline V gene sequence: CDR1 MNHEY, CDR2 SMNVEV (reference sequence). CDR3 length: 19 residues. The trim removed 2 bases at V and 2 bases at J, leaving 13 bases unmatched.

The J gene is TRBJ2-1, the V gene TRBV6-5, with no clear D. Germline CDR1 is MNHEY and CDR2 is SVGAGI. CDR3 length: 14 amino acids. V gave up 4 bases and J gave up 4 bases, with 11 bases separating them. CDR3 nucleotides: TGTGCCAGCAGTTCCCCCTGGGGTTACAATGAGCAGTTCTTC. Protein product: CASSSPWGYNEQFF.

This clonotype came up many times. The chain links TRBV30 to TRBJ1-1; D is undetermined. Trimming pared 5 bases from V and 5 bases from J, leaving 15 bases between. The CDR3 is 13 residues long. CDR1 is GTSNPN, CDR2 SVGIG, per germline (reference sequence). CDR3 sequence reads: CAWDEGGFTEAFF. Written as DNA, the CDR3 is TGTGCCTGGGACGAAGGAGGGTTTACTGAAGCTTTCTTT. Full variable domain (outside the CDR3, taken from reference TRBV30 and TRBJ1-1): SQTIHQWPATLVQPVGSPLSLECTVEGTSNPNLYWYRQAAGRGLQLLFYSVGIGQISSEVPQNLSASRPQDRQFILSSKKLLLSDSGFYLCAWDEGGFTEAFFGQGTRLTVV.